This T cell receptor beta chain was found in a study of cytomegalovirus exposure and HLA in healthy donors. Across the whole study: A subsequent analysis reported that the roughly 120 validation repertoires were produced on the same platform that had also been used for the roughly 700 first-cohort repertoires. Study findings and constraints: Cytomegalovirus-associated status was assigned to around 160 TCR beta chains. There were some public TCRs occurring in many donors, but most TCR sequences were rare.

Using immunoSEQ multiplex PCR, the repertoire was profiled, and TCRdb retains in-frame clones only, with some absent. The sample records about 110,000 clones, approximately 91% being singletons. A remark on this clone: What it binds is not known.

The germline gives CDR1 LNHDA, CDR2 SQIVND (reference sequence). Trimming removed 1 base from V and 9 bases from J; junction bases left unmatched: 8. This CDR3 has 15 amino acids. This chain joins TRBV19 and TRBJ2-1, with 8 bases identical to TRBD2. Sequencing input: PBMCs. This receptor was identified in a woman aged 18 to 35 in good health and CMV-seronegative. This CDR3 is CASSIVSGSESEQFF. The CDR3 region has the DNA TGTGCCAGTAGTATAGTCAGCGGGAGTGAGAGTGAGCAGTTCTTC.